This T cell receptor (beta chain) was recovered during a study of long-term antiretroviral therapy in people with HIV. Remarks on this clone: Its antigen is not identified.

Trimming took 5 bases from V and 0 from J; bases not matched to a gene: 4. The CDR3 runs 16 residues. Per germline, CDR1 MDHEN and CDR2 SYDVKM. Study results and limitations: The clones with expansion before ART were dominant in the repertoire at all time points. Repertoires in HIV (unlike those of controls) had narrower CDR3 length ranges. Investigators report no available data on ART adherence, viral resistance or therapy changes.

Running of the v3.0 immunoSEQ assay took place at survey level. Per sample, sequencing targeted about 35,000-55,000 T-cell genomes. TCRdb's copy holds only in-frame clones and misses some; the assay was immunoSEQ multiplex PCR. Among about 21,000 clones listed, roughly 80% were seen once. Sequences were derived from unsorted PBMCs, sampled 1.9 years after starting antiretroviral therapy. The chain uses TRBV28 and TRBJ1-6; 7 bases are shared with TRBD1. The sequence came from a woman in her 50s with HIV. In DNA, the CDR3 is TGTGCCAGCAGTGTGACAGGGAGCTCCTATAATTCACCCCTCCACTTT. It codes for CASSVTGSSYNSPLHF.